The rows below give T cell receptor beta chains drawn from one sample of a study of chemoradiotherapy in HPV16-positive cancers. Libraries were prepared by immunoSEQ multiplex PCR; TCRdb keeps only in-frame clonotypes and omits some of them. The sample shows 10,000 to 15,000 clones, less than 80% of them seen only once. Sampling was carried out from a patient who underwent chemoradiotherapy. All receptors derive from a human donor with HPV-associated anogenital cancer. CDR3s include the opening cysteine and the closing phenylalanine or tryptophan. D genes are given only for firm matches. A row's size may be missing; if present it is once, few, many or a size class.

d_gene	j_gene	v_gene	abundance	CDR3nt	CDR3aa
.	TRBJ1-6	TRBV28	.	TGTGCCAGCAGTTTCCAGGGTCTCGGGTCACCCCTCCACTTT	CASSFQGLGSPLHF
TRBD2	TRBJ2-7	TRBV28	.	TGTGCCAGCCTATCACTAGCGGTCACGAACGAGCAGTACTTC	CASLSLAVTNEQYF
.	TRBJ1-2	TRBV14	.	TGTGCCAGCAGCCAACAGCCTAACTATGGCTACACCTTC	CASSQQPNYGYTF
.	TRBJ2-7	TRBV19	few	TGTGCCAGTAAGGTGTCGAGCAGCTCCTACGAGCAGTACTTC	CASKVSSSSYEQYF
.	TRBJ2-7	TRBV9	few	TGTGCCAGCAGCGTAGACCCAAGCTACGAGCAGTACTTC	CASSVDPSYEQYF
TRBD1	TRBJ2-1	TRBV18	.	TGTGCCAGCTCACTAACCGTCACCGGACAGGGGAGGTCCAATGAGCAGTTCTTC	CASSLTVTGQGRSNEQFF
.	TRBJ1-4	TRBV14	.	TGTGCCAGCAGCTCTACAGAGGGGGTAGATGAAAAACTGTTTTTT	CASSSTEGVDEKLFF
TRBD2	TRBJ2-2	TRBV19	.	TGTGCCAGTAGTCATAAGATAGCGGGGGGGCCCACCGGGGAGCTGTTTTTT	CASSHKIAGGPTGELFF
.	TRBJ2-7	TRBV27	.	TGTGCCAGCAGCCAAGACACCTTTGGGGAGCAGTACTTC	CASSQDTFGEQYF
.	TRBJ2-7	TRBV7-9	.	TGTGCCAGTTCCATCACCATGGGACCTATGGAGCAGTACTTC	CASSITMGPMEQYF
TRBD2	TRBJ2-7	TRBV5-8	.	TGTGCCAGCAGCCGGAAAGCGGGGGGGGTCTACGAGCAGTACTTC	CASSRKAGGVYEQYF
.	TRBJ1-6	TRBV5-6	.	TGTGCCAGCAGCTCTGTGGGGACACCCAATTCACCCCTCCACTTT	CASSSVGTPNSPLHF
TRBD1	TRBJ1-4	TRBV5-1	.	TGCGCCAGCAGCCCAGGGGACAGAGCTAATGAAAAACTGTTTTTT	CASSPGDRANEKLFF
.	TRBJ2-7	TRBV27	.	TGTGCCAGCAGTTCACAAGGCTCCTACGAGCAGTACTTC	CASSSQGSYEQYF
.	TRBJ2-7	TRBV6-5	.	TGTGCCAGCAGTTCGACAGTCTACGAGCAGTACTTC	CASSSTVYEQYF
.	TRBJ1-2	TRBV5-1	once	TGCGCCAGCAGCTTGTCCAGCCCGCTGGACTATGGCTACACCTTC	CASSLSSPLDYGYTF
TRBD1	TRBJ2-6	TRBV5-1	few	TGCGCCAGCAGCTCACCGGGACAGGGGGCGAAAGGGACCAACGTCCTGACTTTC	CASSSPGQGAKGTNVLTF
TRBD1	TRBJ1-1	TRBV20-1	.	TGCAGTGCTAGTCACCGGGACAGCGCTTTCTTT	CSASHRDSAFF
.	TRBJ1-6	TRBV11-2	.	TGTGCCAGCAGCCATACAGGGACTTCACCCCTCCACTTT	CASSHTGTSPLHF
TRBD1	TRBJ2-7	TRBV2	.	TGTGCCAGCCTCCGGGACAGGGAGGACTACGAGCAGTACTTC	CASLRDREDYEQYF
.	TRBJ2-1	TRBV28	.	TGTGCCAGCAGTTTACCCGGGGCGGTCCGTGGGTTCTTC	CASSLPGAVRGFF
.	TRBJ2-2	TRBV6-4	.	TGTGCCAGCAGTGACTCATTGGGACACAACACCGGGGAGCTGTTTTTT	CASSDSLGHNTGELFF
.	TRBJ1-4	TRBV18	.	TGTGCCAGCTCACCACCCGGCAGGGGCGCTGAAAAACTGTTTTTT	CASSPPGRGAEKLFF
TRBD2	TRBJ2-1	TRBV6-1	.	TGTGCCAGCAGGAGGGACTATAGCGTCACTGAGCAGTTCTTC	CASRRDYSVTEQFF
TRBD1	TRBJ1-2	TRBV7-3	.	TGTGCCAGCAGCCCGACAGGGACTAACTATGGCTACACCTTC	CASSPTGTNYGYTF
.	TRBJ1-2	TRBV9	.	TGTGCCAGCAGCGTAGACAAAGGGGCGCGAGGCTACACCTTC	CASSVDKGARGYTF